This T cell receptor beta chain came from a study of beta chain features in type 1 diabetes. Study-wide points: Patients and controls would share equally any PCR tilt toward shorter templates. Moderately but significantly shorter TCRB CDR3s were found in Type 1 diabetes patients in all four CD4+ subsets.

CDR1 and CDR2 (germline): SGHNT, YYREEE (reference sequence). This CDR3 spans 15 amino acids. V was cut by 4 bases and J by 2 bases, with 14 bases left in between. The sequenced template was cDNA made from the entire isolated RNA. Assay: immunoSEQ multiplex PCR; the TCRdb copy retains only in-frame clones and omits some. The sample contains around 160,000 clones, about 8.1% of which appear only once. This clone was detected a few times. Its target is not known. Central memory, naive, regulatory and stem cell-like memory CD4+ cells were sorted by CD45RO/CCR7/CD25/CD127/CD95/CD27. Every sorted population was more than 95% pure.

This TCR came from a woman in her late teens or twenties with type 1 diabetes. Material: central memory CD4+ T cells from blood. The chain has TRBV5-4 and TRBJ2-3; no firm D call. Written as DNA, the CDR3 is TGTGCCAGCAGCCCCACTTTGATTGCCACAGATACGCAGTATTTT. Translation gives CASSPTLIATDTQYF.